Shown below are 23 T cell receptor beta chains from a single sample sequenced in a study of glioma-infiltrating T cells after dendritic cell vaccination. The time point is: after dendritic cell vaccination, including at tumor progression/relapse. The data were produced by immunoSEQ multiplex PCR, yet TCRdb's version contains in-frame clones alone and is incomplete. The sample lists around 10,000 clones, more than 65% occurring once. The sample here was blood, taken after dendritic cell vaccination. The receptors were gathered from a human donor with glioblastoma.

The chain couples TRBV6-6 to TRBJ2-3; D gene uncertain. CDR3 length: 14 residues. Germline CDR1 is MNHNY and CDR2 is SVGAGI (reference sequence). With 0 bases removed from V and 3 bases from J, the gap between germline ends came to 7 bases. The CDR3 reads CASSYSPYTDTQYF. CDR3 DNA: TGTGCCAGCAGTTACTCGCCCTATACAGATACGCAGTATTTT.

The chain carries TRBV5-4 and TRBJ2-1; 10 nucleotides agree with TRBD2. Germline values: CDR1 SGHNT, CDR2 YYREEE (reference sequence). The CDR3 runs to 15 residues. The J segment lost 4 bases and the V segment lost 4 bases, leaving 5 bases of the junction unmatched. CDR3 amino acids: CASSPQRGGYNEQFF. The CDR3 DNA reads TGTGCCAGCAGCCCTCAGCGGGGGGGGTACAATGAGCAGTTCTTC.

V usage is TRBV29-1 and J usage is TRBJ1-2; 9 bases fit TRBD1. Trimming took 6 bases from V and 6 from J; bases not matched to a gene: 11. Germline CDR1 is SQVTM and CDR2 is ANQGSEA. This CDR3 has 14 amino acids. CDR3 sequence reads: CSVGYGDREDGYTF. CDR3 coding DNA: TGCAGCGTGGGATACGGGGACAGGGAGGATGGCTACACCTTC.

V gene TRBV11-1 combines with J gene TRBJ2-1; a weak D match, TRBD2 (6 bases). Germline V gives CDR1 SGHAT, CDR2 FQDESV (reference sequence). The germline V and J ends were trimmed by 6 bases and 1 base, with 13 bases remaining between them. This CDR3 is built from 15 residues. In DNA, the CDR3 is TGTGCCAGCAGTCACACGGGAGAGTCCTACAATGAGCAGTTCTTC. Translating gives CASSHTGESYNEQFF.

The chain couples TRBV27 to TRBJ2-5; 8 bases are shared with TRBD1. The J call may be in error: the DNA end matches TRBJ2-7 better. This CDR3 has 17 amino acids. Looked up from germline, CDR1 is MNHEY and CDR2 is SMNVEV (reference sequence). CDR3: CASSLLVLGDRPYEQYF. For the CDR3, the DNA is TGTGCCAGCAGTTTATTAGTCCTGGGGGACAGGCCCTACGAGCAGTACTTC.

The chain's CDR3 is CASSKIARYEQYF. CDR3 coding DNA: TGTGCCAGCAGCAAAATTGCGCGCTACGAGCAGTACTTC. The chain joins TRBV21-1 to TRBJ2-7; the listed D gene, TRBD2, was not tested against the DNA. TRBV21-1 is an annotated pseudogene. The length of the CDR3 is 13 residues.

The chain couples TRBV18 to TRBJ1-4, with D hard to call. V lost 3 bases to trimming and J lost 7 bases, with 9 bases between them. The length of the CDR3 is 13 residues. Germline CDR1 is KGHSH and CDR2 is LQKENI. CDR3 region: CASSPRLGEKLFF. The CDR3 region has the DNA TGTGCCAGCTCACCGAGGCTAGGTGAAAAACTGTTTTTT. Using reference TRBV18 and TRBJ1-4 for the parts outside the CDR3, the full variable domain is NAGVMQNPRHLVRRRGQEARLRCSPMKGHSHVYWYRQLPEEGLKFMVYLQKENIIDESGMPKERFSAEFPKEGPSILRIQQVVRGDSAAYFCASSPRLGEKLFFGSGTQLSVL.

In its sample, this clone was seen once. This chain uses TRBV29-1 with TRBJ2-1; 11 bases are shared with TRBD2. Germline CDR1 is SQVTM and CDR2 is ANQGSEA. V was pared by 3 bases and J by 7 bases, with 8 bases of the junction left unmatched. This CDR3 spans 15 amino acids. This CDR3 reads CSVDETSGSWNEQFF. Here the CDR3 DNA reads TGCAGCGTTGACGAAACTAGCGGGAGTTGGAATGAGCAGTTCTTC.

The rearrangement joins TRBV6-5 to TRBJ2-7, with 8 bases matching TRBD1. CDR3 length equals 15 residues. V gave up 5 bases and J gave up 2 bases; unmatched junction bases: 8. Germline V CDR1 and CDR2: MNHEY, SVGAGI. The CDR3 sequence: CASSPRDRTTYEQYF. DNA of the CDR3: TGTGCCAGCAGTCCCCGGGACAGGACAACCTACGAGCAGTACTTC.

This chain connects TRBV7-3 to TRBJ2-5; D is perhaps TRBD2 (6 bases). The V gene lost 7 bases and the J gene lost 5 bases, with 14 bases spanning the gap. The CDR3 runs 13 residues. Germline values: CDR1 SGHTA, CDR2 FQGTGA. CDR3 sequence reads: CASTKIRGETQYF. The CDR3 DNA reads TGTGCCAGCACCAAAATCCGGGGGGAGACCCAGTACTTC.

The chain is built from TRBV30 and TRBJ1-2; no clear D. Germline CDR1 GTSNPN, CDR2 SVGIG (reference sequence). Trimming stripped 2 bases from V and 0 bases from J, with 10 bases between. This CDR3 is 14 amino acids long. The CDR3 nucleotides read TGTGCCTGGAGTCCCTCAATAGCTAACTATGGCTACACCTTC. This sequence encodes CAWSPSIANYGYTF.

Comments on this clone: This specimen includes other DNA sequences encoding the same CDR3. The chain carries TRBV30 and TRBJ1-6, with 10 positions matching TRBD1. The J segment lost 8 bases and the V segment lost 0 bases, leaving 1 base of the junction unmatched. The CDR3 runs to 14 residues. CDR1 GTSNPN and CDR2 SVGIG come from the germline V gene (reference sequence). CDR3 in DNA: TGTGCCTGGAGTGTGGGGACAGGGGATTCACCCCTCCACTTT. This gives the protein CAWSVGTGDSPLHF.

V usage is TRBV6-1 and J usage is TRBJ2-7, with a weak D call TRBD1 (7 bases). This CDR3 region has 16 residues. V shed 3 bases and J shed 3 bases, with 18 bases lying between them. Germline V gives CDR1 MNHNS, CDR2 SASEGT. CDR3 sequence: CASSEGGGTVNYEQYF. CDR3 nucleotides: TGTGCCAGCAGTGAGGGGGGTGGGACAGTCAACTACGAGCAGTACTTC.

The CDR3 loop is CAISEIQGNTEAFF. The CDR3 nucleotides are TGTGCCATCAGTGAGATTCAGGGTAACACTGAAGCTTTCTTT. V usage is TRBV10-3 and J usage is TRBJ1-1, with D perhaps TRBD1 (5 bases). The CDR3 is 14 amino acids. Per the germline V gene, CDR1 is ENHRY and CDR2 is SYGVKD. V lost 2 bases and J 2 bases, leaving 9 bases between the germline ends.

This sequence joins TRBV6-5 and TRBJ1-2, with TRBD1 matching 7 bases. The length of the CDR3 is 13 residues. The ends lost 6 bases at V and 8 bases at J; junction bases unmatched: 9. The V gene's germline CDR1 is MNHEY and CDR2 SVGAGI. CDR3 sequence reads: CASSPGGGTGYTF. CDR3 DNA: TGTGCCAGCAGCCCCGGAGGGGGCACGGGCTACACCTTC.

This rearrangement joins TRBV5-1 to TRBJ2-7; 8 bases fit TRBD2. The CDR3 is 13 residues long. Unmatched junction bases numbered 3, after V lost 5 bases and J lost 2 bases. Germline-derived CDR1 and CDR2 are SGHRS and YFSETQ. As DNA, the CDR3 is TGCGCCAGCAGTTTCGGGGGGGCCTACGAGCAGTACTTC. The encoded protein is CASSFGGAYEQYF.

The V and J genes are TRBV30 and TRBJ1-2, with 9 positions matching TRBD1. V lost 3 bases to trimming and J lost 7 bases; unmatched junction nucleotides: 9. CDR1 is GTSNPN, CDR2 SVGIG, per germline (reference sequence). The CDR3 contains 14 residues. CDR3 region: CAWSSGTGSLGYTF. As DNA, the CDR3 is TGTGCCTGGAGCAGCGGGACAGGGTCCCTTGGCTACACCTTC.

V is TRBV10-3 and J is TRBJ2-1; 7 bases are a match to TRBD2. The CDR3 sequence is 17 residues long. Germline values: CDR1 ENHRY, CDR2 SYGVKD. The J segment lost 5 bases and the V segment lost 6 bases, leaving 16 bases of the junction unmatched. This chain's CDR3 is CAIRGGDWGRSNNEQFF. CDR3 DNA sequence: TGTGCCATCAGGGGGGGGGACTGGGGGAGGTCTAACAATGAGCAGTTCTTC.

The chain has TRBV29-1 and TRBJ2-3; tentative D call: TRBD1 (5 bases). The CDR3 consists of 12 residues. Trimming left V 4 bases short and J 5 bases short, with 10 bases between. From germline, CDR1 is SQVTM and CDR2 ANQGSEA. The CDR3 region has the DNA TGCAGCGTTGTCGTTCAGGGAGATACGCAGTATTTT. Translating gives CSVVVQGDTQYF.

The genes are TRBV14 and TRBJ2-3; the match to TRBD2 covers 15 bases. This CDR3 region has 16 residues. With 3 bases clipped from V and 4 bases from J, the junction kept 2 bases outside the gene matches. Germline-derived CDR1 and CDR2 are SGHDN and FVKESK. The CDR3 here is CASSHGLAGGSDTQYF. CDR3 DNA: TGTGCCAGCAGCCATGGACTAGCGGGAGGGTCAGATACGCAGTATTTT.

This clone showed up just a few times. The rearrangement uses TRBV9 and TRBJ2-7; possibly TRBD1 for D (5 bases). The V gene's germline CDR1 is SGDLS and CDR2 YYNGEE. This CDR3 has 13 residues. V gave up 3 bases and J gave up 5 bases, with 12 bases separating them. CDR3 sequence reads: CASSAVGADEQYF. For the CDR3, the DNA is TGTGCCAGCAGCGCCGTTGGGGCGGACGAGCAGTACTTC.

The V and J genes are TRBV30 and TRBJ2-7; 12 positions agree with TRBD2. The CDR3 runs to 16 residues. After removal of 5 bases from V and 3 bases from J, the junction contained 11 bases not matched to a gene. CDR1 and CDR2 (germline): GTSNPN, SVGIG (reference sequence). CDR3 loop: CAWASGPGLAGYEQYF. Here the CDR3 DNA reads TGTGCCTGGGCCTCGGGTCCGGGACTAGCGGGCTACGAGCAGTACTTC.

The chain has TRBV19 and TRBJ2-5, with D perhaps matching TRBD2 (6 bases). The germline V and J ends were trimmed by 5 bases and 5 bases, with 15 bases remaining between them. Germline CDR1 and CDR2: LNHDA and SQIVND (reference sequence). CDR3 length equals 14 residues. CDR3 sequence reads: CASSVTGSSETQYF. Written as DNA, the CDR3 is TGTGCCAGTAGTGTCACCGGGAGTTCCGAGACCCAGTACTTC.